The T cell receptor beta chain under discussion was sequenced for a study of T cells in Graves' hyperthyroidism and ophthalmopathy. The study defined stable Graves' hyperthyroidism as no ophthalmopathy progression within 18 months. Orbital computed tomography, thyroid ultrasound, serum thyroxine and TRAb, and clinical symptoms together informed the diagnoses. Trimming took 0 bases from V and 8 from J, leaving 13 bases between them. Germline CDR1 is ENHRY and CDR2 is SYGVKD. The CDR3 runs 14 residues. RNA transcripts provided the source from which TCR beta CDR3 regions were amplified. The HTBI set primed first-round TCR CDR3 RT-PCR. TCRdb reprocessed the multiplex PCR reads with MiXCR, giving one entry per CDR3 protein. Found here are about 760,000 distinct CDR3 sequences, over 35% of them singletons; the top ten hold 31%.

The chain combines TRBV10-3 with TRBJ1-1; no reliable D call. This clonotype originated in a woman between 40 and 55 years old with Graves' hyperthyroidism. The sequenced sample consisted of blood. DNA for the CDR3: TGTGCCATCAGTGAGTCGTATATCTCCGGGGAAGCTTTCTTT. Residues: CAISESYISGEAFF.